One sample yielded the 10 T cell receptor beta chains listed below, sequenced in a study of cytomegalovirus exposure and HLA in healthy donors (TCRdb year 2017). Library prep was done by the immunoSEQ multiplex PCR assay. A mixture of 60 forward primers for TCR Vbeta segments and 13 reverse primers for TCR Jbeta segments was used in the multiplex PCR. TCRdb took this table from immuneACCESS and kept in-frame rearrangements with V and J called. Such tables lack part of the clones; where checked against another copy, unresolved V genes explain under half of the gap, and the rest is unexplained. This sample comprises under 250,000 clones, approximately 78% of them detected only once. 2.5% to 3.5% of the sample goes to the ten largest clones. Sequenced sample: PBMCs. These receptors were obtained from a woman aged 40 to 50 in good health and CMV-seronegative.

The chain combines TRBV28 with TRBJ2-7; no clear D. From germline, CDR1 is MDHEN and CDR2 SYDVKM. The V gene lost 6 bases and the J gene lost 2 bases, with 11 bases spanning the gap. The CDR3 has 13 residues. The CDR3 DNA reads TGTGCCAGCAGCCCCCTGACTGCCTACGAGCAGTACTTC. Translated, it gives CASSPLTAYEQYF.

The chain links TRBV27 to TRBJ2-6; tentatively, D is TRBD2 (6 bases). CDR1 is MNHEY and CDR2 is SMNVEV in the germline V gene (reference sequence). The CDR3 is 16 residues long. Trimming pared 7 bases from V and 3 bases from J, leaving 16 bases between. The CDR3: CASKRRGLVGANVLTF. CDR3 coding DNA: TGTGCCAGCAAACGGCGGGGTTTGGTTGGGGCCAACGTCCTGACTTTC.

This chain links TRBV6-6 with TRBJ2-7; D is unresolved. Germline assignment: CDR1 MNHNY and CDR2 SVGAGI (reference sequence). This CDR3 is 15 amino acids long. With 2 bases removed from V and 1 base from J, the gap between germline ends came to 12 bases. The CDR3 loop is CASSYNFFGSYEQYF. The CDR3 DNA is TGTGCCAGCAGTTACAATTTCTTCGGGTCCTACGAGCAGTACTTC.

The rearrangement joins TRBV2 to TRBJ1-2, with 8 bases that match TRBD1. Germline V gives CDR1 SNHLY, CDR2 FYNNEI. This CDR3 spans 17 amino acids. The trim removed 3 bases at V and 4 bases at J, leaving 13 bases unmatched. CDR3 region: CASSDSGQGRGTYGYTF. In DNA form, the CDR3 reads TGTGCCAGCAGTGATAGTGGACAGGGCCGGGGGACCTATGGCTACACCTTC.

The CDR3 bases are TGTGCCACCAAGCGGGAGTACACCGGGGAGCTGTTTTTT. It yields the protein CATKREYTGELFF. The rearrangement joins TRBV15 to TRBJ2-2; the match to TRBD2 covers 8 bases. This CDR3 has 13 amino acids. The germline V gene has CDR1 LNHNV and CDR2 YYDKDF (reference sequence). With 7 bases clipped from V and 3 bases from J, the junction kept 1 base outside the gene matches.

CDR3 residues: CASSETIRIPYNEQFF. The CDR3 region has the DNA TGTGCCAGCAGTGAGACTATTCGTATTCCCTACAATGAGCAGTTCTTC. The rearrangement links TRBV2 to TRBJ2-1; maybe TRBD2 (5 bases). Germline assignment: CDR1 SNHLY and CDR2 FYNNEI. The V end lost 3 bases, the J end lost 2 bases, and 14 bases lay between the germline ends. This CDR3 region has 16 residues.

J is TRBJ2-7 and V is TRBV2; 9 positions match TRBD2. The V and J ends lost 7 bases and 7 bases, in that order; junction bases with no gene match: 8. This CDR3 comprises 13 residues. From germline, CDR1 is SNHLY and CDR2 FYNNEI. CDR3 DNA: TGTGCCAGCAAGTTCTTAGCGGGGGTGGAGCAGTACTTC. Its protein is CASKFLAGVEQYF.

This chain connects TRBV7-7 to TRBJ2-5; D is uncertain. CDR3 length: 14 residues. With 5 bases removed from V and 2 bases from J, the gap between germline ends came to 12 bases. Germline CDR1 is SSHAT and CDR2 is FNYEAQ (reference sequence). CDR3 sequence: CASSPGPSQETQYF. In DNA, the CDR3 is TGTGCCAGCAGCCCGGGTCCGAGTCAAGAGACCCAGTACTTC.

The chain links TRBV28 to TRBJ2-1; TRBD1 agrees at 9 bases. The germline gives CDR1 MDHEN, CDR2 SYDVKM. CDR3 size: 13 residues. After removal of 8 bases from V and 7 bases from J, the junction contained 6 bases not matched to a gene. The CDR3: CASYTGTGNEQFF. The DNA for the CDR3 is TGTGCCAGCTATACCGGGACAGGGAATGAGCAGTTCTTC.

The chain carries TRBV5-8 and TRBJ2-1, with TRBD1 identical over 10 bases. Germline loops: CDR1 SGHTS, CDR2 YDEGEE. V lost 2 bases and J lost 3; bases outside the gene matches: 2. This CDR3 is 15 amino acids long. The CDR3 spells CASSLGQGGYNEQFF. CDR3 bases: TGTGCCAGCAGCTTAGGACAGGGGGGCTACAATGAGCAGTTCTTC. Using reference TRBV5-8 and TRBJ2-1 for the parts outside the CDR3, the full variable domain is EAGVTQSPTHLIKTRGQQATLRCSPISGHTSVYWYQQALGLGLQFLLWYDEGEERNRGNFPPRFSGRQFPNYSSELNVNALELEDSALYLCASSLGQGGYNEQFFGPGTRLTVL.